This entry concerns a single TCR beta chain. This entry belongs to a study of blood T cell repertoires in COVID-19. The trim removed 1 base at V and 10 bases at J, leaving 8 bases unmatched. Germline V gene data show CDR1 as SGHNT and CDR2 as YENEEA. There are 15 residues in the CDR3. Clones were read by immunoSEQ multiplex PCR, and TCRdb kept only the in-frame ones, dropping some. Found here are 150,000 to 200,000 clones, less than 90% of them singletons; the top ten hold approximately 11%. This sequence was found in a woman aged 55-70 years with COVID-19, enrolled during active disease. This chain joins TRBV11-3 and TRBJ2-1, with 9 bases identical to TRBD2. Source material: peripheral blood. The CDR3: CASSLGGLAGREQFF. CDR3 DNA: TGTGCCAGCAGCTTAGGGGGCCTAGCGGGGAGGGAGCAGTTCTTC.